The present T cell receptor (beta chain) was sequenced within a study of technical replicates of blood from a handful of donors (dated by TCRdb to 2016 to 2017). Details on this clone: Its antigen is not yet known. Base-call qualities are not available, and no considerably larger clone is one nucleotide away.

Trimming takes 3 bases from V and 7 bases from J, and the germline ends sit 16 bases apart. The CDR3 spans 15 residues, from the cysteine through the phenylalanine. Only the CDR3 part of the read is kept: 45 bases, read in frame from the first base. CDR1 MDHEN and CDR2 SYDVKM are derived from the germline V gene. Libraries were built with the immunoSEQ multiplex PCR assay. This immuneACCESS table, as held by TCRdb, lists in-frame sequences with V and J called but not all clones. Of the missing ones, under half trace to an unresolved V gene in checked studies; the others have no known cause. Within this sample are fewer than 85,000 clones, with approximately 96% of them counted one time only. The ten biggest clones cover approximately 0.3% of the sample.

The source of this sequence is a human donor in good health. The chain was built from TRBV28 and TRBJ2-4; possibly the D gene is TRBD2, per 6 matching bases. The sequenced sample was T cells isolated from PBMCs. The CDR3 region reads CASSFRAGPSNIQYF. The nucleotides read TGTGCCAGCAGTTTTAGGGCGGGGCCAAGTAACATTCAGTACTTC.